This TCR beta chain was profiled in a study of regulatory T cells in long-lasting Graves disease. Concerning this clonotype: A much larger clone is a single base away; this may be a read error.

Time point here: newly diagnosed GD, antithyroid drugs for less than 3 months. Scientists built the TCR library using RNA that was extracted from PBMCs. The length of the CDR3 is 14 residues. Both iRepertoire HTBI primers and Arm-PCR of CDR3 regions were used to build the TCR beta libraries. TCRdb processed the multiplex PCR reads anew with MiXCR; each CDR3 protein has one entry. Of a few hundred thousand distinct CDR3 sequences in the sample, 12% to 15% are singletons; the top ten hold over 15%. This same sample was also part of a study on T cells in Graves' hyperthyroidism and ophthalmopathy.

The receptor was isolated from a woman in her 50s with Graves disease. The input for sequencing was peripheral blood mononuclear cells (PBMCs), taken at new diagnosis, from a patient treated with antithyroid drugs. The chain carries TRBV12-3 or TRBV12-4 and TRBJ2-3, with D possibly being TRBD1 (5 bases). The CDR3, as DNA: TGTGCCAGCAGTTGGGCAGGGCGACCAGATACGCGGTATTTT. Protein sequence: CASSWAGRPDTRYF.